This T cell receptor (beta chain) appears in the sequencing data of a study of Ad26.COV2.S vaccination and SARS-CoV-2 variants. Study as a whole: Doses of Ad26.COV2.S were injected into muscle once or twice, 56 days apart. Findings of the study overall: Substantial response breadth was reportedly seen for spike-specific CD8+ and CD4+ T cells after vaccination. Vaccine recipients had higher spike-specific TCR breadth than placebo recipients.

TCRdb keeps only in-frame clones here, not all; method: immunoSEQ multiplex PCR. In the table there are 350,000 to 400,000 clones, 80% to 90% of which are singletons. Treatment described: some 20 received Ad26.COV2.S at low or high dose, single or two shots; 5 received placebo; per-sample allocation not given. Day 63 following the first vaccine or placebo injection was when the samples were taken. The individual, an adult aged 18-55 years, was a donor in Boston. Trimming took off 4 bases at V and 4 bases at J, with 16 bases between the two ends. CDR3 length: 15 residues. Germline loops: CDR1 SGHRS, CDR2 YFSETQ. On this clone itself: The antigen remains undetermined.

The specimen comprised peripheral blood, sampled in a trial of Ad26.COV2.S vaccine versus placebo. This sequence was found in a person aged 18-65 years who received the Ad26.COV2.S COVID-19 vaccine or a placebo. The chain joins TRBV5-1 to TRBJ2-3; D not resolved. The CDR3 nucleotides read TGCGCCAGCAGCCCTTTCTCAGGTTGGTCAGATACGCAGTATTTT. Translation gives CASSPFSGWSDTQYF.